This TCR beta chain originates from a study of blood T cell repertoires in COVID-19. Profiled with immunoSEQ multiplex PCR; TCRdb holds only in-frame clones, not every one. The sample lists under 300,000 clones, 75% to 90% occurring once. This CDR3 region has 17 residues. Germline CDR1 reads MNHEY; CDR2 reads SMNVEV (reference sequence). V lost 2 bases to trimming and J lost 0 bases, with 14 bases between them. The chain combines TRBV27 with TRBJ2-1, with D tentatively TRBD1 (5 bases). This receptor was identified in a young woman who had recovered from COVID-19. Sequencing input: PBMCs or T cells enriched from blood (not recorded which). The CDR3 DNA sequence: TGTGCCAGCAGTTTAGTTGGGGCTAGAGTCTCCTACAATGAGCAGTTCTTC. It specifies CASSLVGARVSYNEQFF.